This T cell receptor beta chain is from a study of neurological immune-mediated disorders. Study results and limitations: Patients with HTLV-1-associated myelopathy showed the most TCR clonal expansion. Those with multiple sclerosis showed the least, falling below healthy controls. When grouped phylogenetically, the repertoires of 18 of the 34 multiple sclerosis patients fell together in one related-CDR3 cluster, which is a possible signature.

This clonotype came up many times. Its antigen is not known. Per the germline V gene, CDR1 is SGHRS and CDR2 is YFSETQ. V lost 3 bases, J lost 3 bases, and 15 bases lay in between. This CDR3 comprises 15 residues. cDNA was made by 5'RACE with 10-nucleotide random UMIs. TCRdb reprocessed the 5' RACE reads via MiXCR and lists one record per CDR3 protein. Of fewer than 60,000 distinct CDR3 sequences listed, around 4% are singletons. The study built unsorted libraries from 2 million PBMCs kept at -80 C. Sequenced: PBMCs. This chain links TRBV5-1 with TRBJ1-1; possibly TRBD1 for D (6 bases). The receptor's source is a man aged 60 to 69 with multiple sclerosis. For the CDR3, the DNA is TGCGCCAGCAGCTACAACAGGGTTGGGGACACTGAAGCTTTCTTT. This translates into CASSYNRVGDTEAFF.